The 12 T cell receptor beta chains reported below all come from one sample, sequenced in a study of tumor-infiltrating lymphocytes in primary liver carcinoma. From roughly 0.55 ug of total RNA, TCR beta-specific cDNA was reverse-transcribed using a constant-region primer. Construction of TCR beta libraries relied on three successive nested multiplex PCR rounds employing slightly modified ARM-PCR. The first two PCR rounds, around 10 cycles each, used TRBV1-TRBV30 forward primers and a C-beta reverse primer. From the multiplex PCR reads, TCRdb called clonotypes with MiXCR, one entry per CDR3 protein. The data contain about 59,000 distinct CDR3 sequences, over 65% of them seen just once; the ten biggest clones take up around 50%. It was from 20-30 mg of unsorted bulk tissue that RNA and DNA were co-extracted. Specimen: liver tumor tissue from sampling region 2. The subset is: tumor region T2, inferior pole. The receptors were sampled from a man aged 35 to 55 with primary liver carcinoma and hepatitis B virus infection.

The table lists this clonotype with a count of one. This sequence joins TRBV4-1 and TRBJ2-2, with D tentatively TRBD1 or TRBD2 (5 bases each). The CDR3 consists of 19 residues. The germline CDR1 and CDR2 sequences are MGHRA and YSYEKL. The CDR3 is CVSSQESGAPGRNTGELFF. In DNA, the CDR3 is TGCGTCAGTAGCCAAGAGAGTGGGGCTCCAGGGAGGAACACCGGGGAGCTGTTTTTT.

A remark on this clonotype: A read error may produce the germline difference seen at one junction end. The rearrangement uses TRBV4-2 and TRBJ2-1; either TRBD1 or TRBD2 may fit D (6 bases each). Germline CDR1 is LGHNA and CDR2 is YNFKEQ. This CDR3 is built from 17 residues. For the CDR3, the DNA is TGTGCCAGCAGCCAAGAGGTATCGGGGGCCTCCTACAGTGAGCAGTTCTTC. Protein sequence: CASSQEVSGASYSEQFF.

As for this clonotype: Germline and junction disagree at one end, which may indicate a read error. The rearrangement uses TRBV28 and TRBJ1-5; D call uncertain. Germline V lookup: CDR1 MDHEN, CDR2 SYDVKM. The CDR3 spans 14 residues. The CDR3: CVSRPQGNNQPQHF. The CDR3, as DNA: TGTGTCAGCAGACCACAAGGTAACAATCAGCCCCAGCATTTT.

Details on this clonotype: The DNA is left out, because the CDR3 cannot be placed on it with certainty; the CDR3 is given as TCRdb lists it. The chain couples TRBV21-1 to TRBJ2-2; the tabulated D call, TRBD2, remains unverified against the DNA. TRBV21-1 is a pseudogene locus. The CDR3 region is 17 residues in length, termini included. Here the CDR3 reads CASSKAGRERTPGSCFF.

The V and J genes are TRBV18 and TRBJ2-7; the D gene is possibly TRBD2 (5 bases). Trimming took 3 bases from V and 3 from J, leaving 9 bases between them. The germline V gene has CDR1 KGHSH and CDR2 LQKENI. CDR3 length: 13 residues. CDR3 amino acids: CASSPGLNYEQYF. CDR3 nucleotides: TGTGCCAGCTCACCCGGACTGAACTACGAGCAGTACTTC.

In the case of this clonotype: At one of its ends the junction is not consistent with the germline gene, which may arise from a read error. The rearrangement joins TRBV11-2 to TRBJ1-4; no reliable D call. The length of the CDR3 is 16 residues. Germline V gives CDR1 SGHAT, CDR2 FQNNGV. CDR3 protein: CDSSKTRGGTDERLFF. The CDR3, as DNA: TGTGACAGCAGCAAGACTCGAGGAGGAACAGATGAAAGACTGTTTTTT.

About this clonotype: Mismatch with germline at one junction end may stem from a read error. This sequence joins TRBV6-6 and TRBJ2-7; D is undetermined. The CDR3 is made up of 12 amino acids. Germline values: CDR1 MNHNY, CDR2 SVGAGI (reference sequence). The chain's CDR3 is CASSQQYYEQNF. The CDR3 DNA follows: TGTGCCAGCAGTCAACAGTACTACGAGCAGAACTTC.

The chain joins TRBV6-5 to TRBJ1-6; TRBD1 might be the D (6 bases). Germline V gene sequence: CDR1 MNHEY, CDR2 SVGAGI. V lost 7 bases to trimming and J lost 18 bases, with 22 bases between them. CDR3 length: 13 residues. The CDR3 nucleotides are TGTGCCAGCATCGAATCCGAGGGGGGCCAACCCCACTTT. Protein product: CASIESEGGQPHF.

A note on this clonotype: Germline and junction disagree at one end, which may indicate a read error. The chain uses TRBV5-6 and TRBJ2-3; 9 positions agree with TRBD2. CDR1 is SGHDT and CDR2 is YYEEEE in the germline V gene. The CDR3 length is 15 residues. This chain's CDR3 is CASSLDSGGSDSQYF. The DNA of the CDR3 is TGTGCCAGCAGCCTGGATAGCGGGGGATCAGATTCGCAGTATTTT. Together with reference TRBV5-6 and TRBJ2-3, the CDR3 gives the full variable domain: DAGVTQSPTHLIKTRGQQVTLRCSPKSGHDTVSWYQQALGQGPQFIFQYYEEEERQRGNFPDRFSGHQFPNYSSELNVNALLLGDSALYLCASSLDSGGSDSQYFGPGTRLTVL.

In the case of this clonotype: An end of the junction differs from the germline gene, which may be a read error. This rearrangement joins TRBV11-2 to TRBJ2-2; the D gene is possibly TRBD2 (5 bases). The CDR3 contains 15 residues. Germline CDR1 is SGHAT and CDR2 is FQNNGV. CDR3 sequence reads: CARSFSGSNTGELLF. The DNA for the CDR3 is TGTGCCAGGAGCTTTTCGGGATCGAACACCGGGGAGCTGCTTTTT.

This clonotype has only one observation. Relative to the germline gene, one junction end is altered; a read error may explain this. The chain employs TRBV7-8 and TRBJ2-4; 8 nucleotides match TRBD2. The CDR3 sequence is 16 residues long. Germline values: CDR1 SGHVS, CDR2 FQNEAQ. As DNA, the CDR3 is TGTGCCACCAGCTCCCGAGCGGGAGTTTTGAAAAACATTCAGTACTTC. It specifies CATSSRAGVLKNIQYF. The variable domain in full, with the rest retrieved from reference TRBV7-8 and TRBJ2-4, is GAGVSQSPRYKVAKRGQDVALRCDPISGHVSLFWYQQALGQGPEFLTYFQNEAQLDKSGLPSDRFFAERPEGSVSTLKIQRTQQEDSAVYLCATSSRAGVLKNIQYFGAGTRLSVL.

A remark on this clonotype: An end of the junction does not agree with germline; a read error may underlie this. This chain connects TRBV11-2 to TRBJ2-5; TRBD2 aligns across 8 bases. The CDR3 consists of 16 residues. CDR1 and CDR2 (germline): SGHAT, FQNNGV. CDR3: CASKQTLGGGKETQYF. The CDR3 nucleotides read TGTGCCAGCAAGCAAACTCTTGGCGGGGGGAAAGAGACACAGTACTTC. The variable domain in full, completed from reference TRBV11-2 and TRBJ2-5, reads EAGVAQSPRYKIIEKRQSVAFWCNPISGHATLYWYQQILGQGPKLLIQFQNNGVVDDSQLPKDRFSAERLKGVDSTLKIQPAKLEDSAVYLCASKQTLGGGKETQYFGPGTRLLVL.